The clone carrying this T cell receptor beta chain was seen many times. What it binds is unknown. This entry comes from a study of T-cell reconstitution after alpha-beta-depleted transplantation in children. Regarding the study as a whole: Surviving recipient T cells and intrathymic progenitors accounted for some patients' high TCRbeta diversity at day 60.

The TCRbeta library was prepared with unique molecular identifiers. TCRdb analysed the PCR reads with MiXCR anew, one entry per CDR3 protein. The table records around 8,600 distinct CDR3 sequences, 17% of them present only once. The sequence derives from a girl in the first two years of life who had a stem cell transplant for combined immunodeficiency, so the T cells may come from the graft donor. Here the sequenced sample was PBMCs, mostly from graft donor cells, taken 60 days after TCRalphabeta/CD19-depleted stem cell transplant.

The CDR3 coding sequence is TGTGCCAGCAGCTTACAAATAGGGGGCGCAGACACCATATATTTT. Translating gives CASSLQIGGADTIYF. V usage is TRBV7-2 and J usage is TRBJ1-3, with 7 nucleotides matching TRBD1. The CDR3 sequence is 15 residues long. Germline lookup yields CDR1 SGHTA and CDR2 FQGNSA. Unmatched junction bases numbered 9, after V lost 2 bases and J lost 8 bases.